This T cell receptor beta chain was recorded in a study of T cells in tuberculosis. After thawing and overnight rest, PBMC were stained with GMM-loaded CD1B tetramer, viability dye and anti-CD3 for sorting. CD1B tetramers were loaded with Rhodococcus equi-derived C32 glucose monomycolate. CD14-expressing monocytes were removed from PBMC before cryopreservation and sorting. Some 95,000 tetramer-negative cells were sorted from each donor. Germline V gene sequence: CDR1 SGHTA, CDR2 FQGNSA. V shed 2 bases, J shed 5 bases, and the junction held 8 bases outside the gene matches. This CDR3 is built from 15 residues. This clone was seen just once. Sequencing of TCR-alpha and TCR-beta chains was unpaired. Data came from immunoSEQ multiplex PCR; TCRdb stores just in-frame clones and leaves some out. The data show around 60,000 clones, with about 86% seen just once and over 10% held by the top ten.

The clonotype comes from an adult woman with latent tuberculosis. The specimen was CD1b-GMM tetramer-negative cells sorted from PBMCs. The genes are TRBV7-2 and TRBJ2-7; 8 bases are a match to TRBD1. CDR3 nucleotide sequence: TGTGCCAGCAGCTTAATGGGCAGGGGGCTTCACGAGCAGTACTTC. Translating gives CASSLMGRGLHEQYF.